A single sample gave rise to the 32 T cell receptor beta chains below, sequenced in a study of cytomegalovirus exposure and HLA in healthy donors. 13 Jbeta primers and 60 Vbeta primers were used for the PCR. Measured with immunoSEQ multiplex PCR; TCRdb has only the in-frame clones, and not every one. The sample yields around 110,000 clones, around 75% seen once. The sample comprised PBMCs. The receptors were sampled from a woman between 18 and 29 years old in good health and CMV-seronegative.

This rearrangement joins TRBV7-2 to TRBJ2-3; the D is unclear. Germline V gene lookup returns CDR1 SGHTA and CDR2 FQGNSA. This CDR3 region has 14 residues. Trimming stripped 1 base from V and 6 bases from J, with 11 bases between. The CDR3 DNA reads TGTGCCAGCAGCTTAGGTGTCTATTTCGATACGCAGTATTTT. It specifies CASSLGVYFDTQYF.

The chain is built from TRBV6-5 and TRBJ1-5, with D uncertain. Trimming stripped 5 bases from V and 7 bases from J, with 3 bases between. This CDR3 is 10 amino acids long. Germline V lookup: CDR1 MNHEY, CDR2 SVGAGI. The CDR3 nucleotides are TGTGCCAGCAGTGCGCAGCCCCAGCATTTT. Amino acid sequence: CASSAQPQHF.

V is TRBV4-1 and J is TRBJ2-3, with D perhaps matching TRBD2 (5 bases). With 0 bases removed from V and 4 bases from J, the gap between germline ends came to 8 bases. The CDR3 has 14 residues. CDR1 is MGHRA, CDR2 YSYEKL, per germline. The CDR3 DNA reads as TGCGCCAGCAGCCAAGATACCGGGGCAGATACGCAGTATTTT. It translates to CASSQDTGADTQYF.

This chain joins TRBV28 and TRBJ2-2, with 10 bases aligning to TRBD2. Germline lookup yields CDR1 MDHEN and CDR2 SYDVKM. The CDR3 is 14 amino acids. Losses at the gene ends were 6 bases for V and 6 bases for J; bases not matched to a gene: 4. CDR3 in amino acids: CASSRGLAPGELFF. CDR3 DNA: TGTGCCAGCAGCCGGGGACTAGCGCCCGGGGAGCTGTTTTTT.

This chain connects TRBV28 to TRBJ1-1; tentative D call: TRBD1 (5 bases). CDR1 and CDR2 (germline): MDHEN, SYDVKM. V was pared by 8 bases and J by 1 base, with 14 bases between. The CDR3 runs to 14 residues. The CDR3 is CASQLRVGNTEAFF. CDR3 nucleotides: TGTGCCAGCCAACTCAGGGTTGGGAACACTGAAGCTTTCTTT.

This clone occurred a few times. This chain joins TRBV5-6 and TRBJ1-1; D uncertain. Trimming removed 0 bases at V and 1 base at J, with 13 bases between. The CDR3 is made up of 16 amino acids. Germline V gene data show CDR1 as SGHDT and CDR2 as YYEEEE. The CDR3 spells CASSLVGSQANTEAFF. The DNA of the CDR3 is TGTGCCAGCAGCTTGGTGGGCTCCCAGGCGAACACTGAAGCTTTCTTT.

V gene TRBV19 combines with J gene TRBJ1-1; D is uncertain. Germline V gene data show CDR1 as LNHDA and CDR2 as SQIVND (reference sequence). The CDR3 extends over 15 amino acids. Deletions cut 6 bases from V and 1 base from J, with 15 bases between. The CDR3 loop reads CASSRTSIKNTEAFF. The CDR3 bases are TGTGCCAGTAGCAGAACATCAATAAAGAACACTGAAGCTTTCTTT.

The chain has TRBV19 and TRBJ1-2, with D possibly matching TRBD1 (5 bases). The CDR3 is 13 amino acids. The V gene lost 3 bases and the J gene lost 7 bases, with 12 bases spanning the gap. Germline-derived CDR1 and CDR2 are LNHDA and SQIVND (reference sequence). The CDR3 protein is CASSIIGGAGYTF. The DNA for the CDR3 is TGTGCCAGTAGTATCATCGGAGGGGCTGGCTACACCTTC.

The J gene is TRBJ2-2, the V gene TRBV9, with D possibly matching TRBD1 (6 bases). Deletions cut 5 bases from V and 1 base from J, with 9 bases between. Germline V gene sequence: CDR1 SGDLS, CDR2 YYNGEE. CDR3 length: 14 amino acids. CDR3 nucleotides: TGTGCCAGCAGGGCGACAGGGAACACCGGGGAGCTGTTTTTT. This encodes CASRATGNTGELFF. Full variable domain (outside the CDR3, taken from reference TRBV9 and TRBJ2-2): DSGVTQTPKHLITATGQRVTLRCSPRSGDLSVYWYQQSLDQGLQFLIQYYNGEERAKGNILERFSAQQFPDLHSELNLSSLELGDSALYFCASRATGNTGELFFGEGSRLTVL.

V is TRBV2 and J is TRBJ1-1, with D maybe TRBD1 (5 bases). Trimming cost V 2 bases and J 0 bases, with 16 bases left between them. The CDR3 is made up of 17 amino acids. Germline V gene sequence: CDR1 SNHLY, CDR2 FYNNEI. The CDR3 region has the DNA TGTGCCAGCAGTGAATCGGAGGGGCGGGGGATGAACACTGAAGCTTTCTTT. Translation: CASSESEGRGMNTEAFF.

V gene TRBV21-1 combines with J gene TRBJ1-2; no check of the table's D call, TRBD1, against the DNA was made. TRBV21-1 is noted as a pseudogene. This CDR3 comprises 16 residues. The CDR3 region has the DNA TGTGCCAGCACCCAATGGGCCCGAATCCAAGTGGGTGGCTACACCTTC. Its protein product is CASTQWARIQVGGYTF.

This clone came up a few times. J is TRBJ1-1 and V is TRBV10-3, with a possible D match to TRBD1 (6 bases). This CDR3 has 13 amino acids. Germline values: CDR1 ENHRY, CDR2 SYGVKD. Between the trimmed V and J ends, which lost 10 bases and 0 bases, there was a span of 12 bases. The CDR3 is CATAGQLNTEAFF. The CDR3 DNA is TGTGCCACCGCTGGACAGTTGAACACTGAAGCTTTCTTT.

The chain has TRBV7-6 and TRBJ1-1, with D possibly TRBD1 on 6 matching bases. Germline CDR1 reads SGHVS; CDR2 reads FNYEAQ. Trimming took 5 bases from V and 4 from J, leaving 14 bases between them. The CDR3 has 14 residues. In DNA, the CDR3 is TGTGCCAGCAGCCTGACAGGTTTAGGCACTGAAGCTTTCTTT. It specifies CASSLTGLGTEAFF.

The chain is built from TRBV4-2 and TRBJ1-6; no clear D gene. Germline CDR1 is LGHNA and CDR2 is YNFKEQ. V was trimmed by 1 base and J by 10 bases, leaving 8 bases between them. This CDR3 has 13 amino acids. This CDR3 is CASSQVRESPLHF. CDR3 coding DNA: TGTGCCAGCAGCCAAGTTCGGGAGTCACCCCTCCACTTT.

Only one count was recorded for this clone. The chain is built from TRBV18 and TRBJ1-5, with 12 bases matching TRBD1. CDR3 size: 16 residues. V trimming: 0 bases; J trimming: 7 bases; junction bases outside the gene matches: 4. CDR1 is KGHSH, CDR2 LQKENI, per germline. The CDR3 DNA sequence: TGTGCCAGCTCACCACCGGGACAGGGGGCTTTGCAGCCCCAGCATTTT. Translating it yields CASSPPGQGALQPQHF.

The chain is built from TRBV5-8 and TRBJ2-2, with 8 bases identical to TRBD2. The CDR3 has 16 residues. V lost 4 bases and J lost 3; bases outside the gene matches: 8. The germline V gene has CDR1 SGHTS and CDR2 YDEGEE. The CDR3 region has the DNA TGTGCCAGCAGCCTCTTCGGGGGGGCCTACACCGGGGAGCTGTTTTTT. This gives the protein CASSLFGGAYTGELFF.

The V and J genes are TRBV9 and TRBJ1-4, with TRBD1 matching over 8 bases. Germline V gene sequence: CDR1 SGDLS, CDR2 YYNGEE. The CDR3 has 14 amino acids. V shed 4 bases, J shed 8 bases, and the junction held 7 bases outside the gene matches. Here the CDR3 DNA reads TGTGCCAGCAGCTCCCGACAGGGGCGCGAAAAACTGTTTTTT. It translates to CASSSRQGREKLFF.

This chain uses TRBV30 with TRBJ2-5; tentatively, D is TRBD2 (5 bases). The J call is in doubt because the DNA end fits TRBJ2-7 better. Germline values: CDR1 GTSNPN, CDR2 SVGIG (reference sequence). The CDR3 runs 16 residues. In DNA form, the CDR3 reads TGTGCCTGGAGTGGCCCGGGGTTTCCTTATTCCTACGAGCAGTACTTC. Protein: CAWSGPGFPYSYEQYF.

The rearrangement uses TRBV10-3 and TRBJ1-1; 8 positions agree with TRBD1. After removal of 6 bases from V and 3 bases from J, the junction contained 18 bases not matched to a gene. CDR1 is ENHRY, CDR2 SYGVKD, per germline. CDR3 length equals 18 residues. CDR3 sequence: CAISQVGRTGRSDTEAFF. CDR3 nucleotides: TGTGCCATCAGCCAAGTGGGGAGGACAGGGAGGTCGGACACTGAAGCTTTCTTT.

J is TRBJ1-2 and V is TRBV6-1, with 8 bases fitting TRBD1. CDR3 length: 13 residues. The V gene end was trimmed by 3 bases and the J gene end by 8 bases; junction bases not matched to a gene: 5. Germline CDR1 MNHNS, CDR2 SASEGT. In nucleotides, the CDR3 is TGTGCCAGCAGTGATTCAGGGGGCTGGGGCTACACCTTC. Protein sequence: CASSDSGGWGYTF.

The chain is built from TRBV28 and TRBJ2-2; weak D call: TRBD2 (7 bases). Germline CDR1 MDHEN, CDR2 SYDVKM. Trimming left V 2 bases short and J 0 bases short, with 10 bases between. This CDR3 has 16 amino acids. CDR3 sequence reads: CASSLGGAPNTGELFF. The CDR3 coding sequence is TGTGCCAGCAGTTTAGGGGGGGCTCCGAACACCGGGGAGCTGTTTTTT.

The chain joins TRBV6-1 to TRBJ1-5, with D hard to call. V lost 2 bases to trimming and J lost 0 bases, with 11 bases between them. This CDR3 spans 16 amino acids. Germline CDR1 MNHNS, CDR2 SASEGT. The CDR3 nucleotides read TGTGCCAGCAGTGAATTTGAGGGCTATAGCAATCAGCCCCAGCATTTT. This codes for CASSEFEGYSNQPQHF.

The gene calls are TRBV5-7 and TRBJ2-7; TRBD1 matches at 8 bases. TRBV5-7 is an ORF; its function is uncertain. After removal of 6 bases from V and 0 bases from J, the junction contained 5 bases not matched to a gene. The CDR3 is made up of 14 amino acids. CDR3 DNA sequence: TGTGCCAGCACCCTACAGGGGGACTCCTACGAGCAGTACTTC. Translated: CASTLQGDSYEQYF.

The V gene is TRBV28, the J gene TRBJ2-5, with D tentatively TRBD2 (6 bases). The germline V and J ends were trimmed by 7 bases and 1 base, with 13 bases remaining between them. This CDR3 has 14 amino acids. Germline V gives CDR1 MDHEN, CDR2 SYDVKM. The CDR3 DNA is TGTGCCAGCACCCGAGGGAGGACCCAAGAGACCCAGTACTTC. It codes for CASTRGRTQETQYF.

The CDR3 nucleotides read TGTGCCAGCAGTTGGGTCAGGGGGAATCAGCCCCAGCATTTT. Amino acid sequence: CASSWVRGNQPQHF. The V gene is TRBV28, the J gene TRBJ1-5; 7 bases are shared with TRBD1. The CDR3 is made up of 14 amino acids. Germline loops: CDR1 MDHEN, CDR2 SYDVKM. V lost 4 bases to trimming and J lost 4 bases; unmatched junction nucleotides: 4.

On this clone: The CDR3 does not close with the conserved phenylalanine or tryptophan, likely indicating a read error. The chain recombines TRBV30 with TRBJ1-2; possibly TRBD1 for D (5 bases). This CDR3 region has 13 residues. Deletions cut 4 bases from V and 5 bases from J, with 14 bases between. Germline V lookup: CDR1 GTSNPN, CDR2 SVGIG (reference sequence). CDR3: CAWMEGGGYGYTV. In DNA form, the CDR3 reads TGTGCCTGGATGGAGGGCGGGGGTTATGGCTACACCGTC.

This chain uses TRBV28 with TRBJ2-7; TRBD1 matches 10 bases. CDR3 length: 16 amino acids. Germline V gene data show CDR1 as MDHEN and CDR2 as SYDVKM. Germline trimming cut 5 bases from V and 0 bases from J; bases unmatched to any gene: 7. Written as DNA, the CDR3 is TGTGCCAGCAGTGCCATGAGACAGGGGGCCTCCTACGAGCAGTACTTC. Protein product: CASSAMRQGASYEQYF.

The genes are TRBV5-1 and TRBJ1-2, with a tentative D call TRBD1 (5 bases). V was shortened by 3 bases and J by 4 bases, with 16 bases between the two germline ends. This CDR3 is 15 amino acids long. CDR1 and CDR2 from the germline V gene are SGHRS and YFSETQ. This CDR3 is CASSYSGPGGYGYTF. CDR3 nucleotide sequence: TGCGCCAGCAGCTACTCGGGCCCGGGGGGCTATGGCTACACCTTC.

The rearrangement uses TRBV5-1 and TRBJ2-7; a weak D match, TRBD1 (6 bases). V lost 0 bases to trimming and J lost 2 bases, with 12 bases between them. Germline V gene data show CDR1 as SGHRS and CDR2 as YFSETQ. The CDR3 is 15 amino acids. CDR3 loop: CASSLAAGETYEQYF. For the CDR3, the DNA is TGCGCCAGCAGCTTGGCGGCAGGGGAGACCTACGAGCAGTACTTC.

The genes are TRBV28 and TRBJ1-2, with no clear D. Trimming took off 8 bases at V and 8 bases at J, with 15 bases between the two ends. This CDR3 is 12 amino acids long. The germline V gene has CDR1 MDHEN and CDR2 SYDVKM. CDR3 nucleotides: TGTGCCAGCGCGGGGATGGTAGGAGGCTACACCTTC. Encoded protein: CASAGMVGGYTF.

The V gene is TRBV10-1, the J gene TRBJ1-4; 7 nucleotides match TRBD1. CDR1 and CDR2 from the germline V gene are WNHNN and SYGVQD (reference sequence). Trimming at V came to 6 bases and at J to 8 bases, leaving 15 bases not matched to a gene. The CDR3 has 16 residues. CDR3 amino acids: CASRDFCQGGREKLFF. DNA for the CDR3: TGCGCCAGCAGGGATTTTTGTCAGGGGGGTAGGGAAAAACTGTTTTTT.

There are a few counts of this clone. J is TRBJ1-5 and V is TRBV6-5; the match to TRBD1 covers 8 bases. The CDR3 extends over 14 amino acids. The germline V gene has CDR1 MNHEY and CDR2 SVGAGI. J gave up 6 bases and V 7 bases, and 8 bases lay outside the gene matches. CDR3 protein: CASTIGQGGQPQHF. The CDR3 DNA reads TGTGCCAGCACCATCGGACAGGGAGGTCAGCCCCAGCATTTT.